These 10 T cell receptor beta chains share one sample of origin, sequenced in a study of OX40 agonist ivuxolimab in advanced cancers. Sequenced by immunoSEQ multiplex PCR; TCRdb stores in-frame clones only, minus some. The profile shows roughly 32,000 clones, roughly 84% of them singletons. Sequencing used CD4+ or CD8+ T cells sorted from blood, obtained in a trial of the OX40 agonist ivuxolimab. All receptors come from an adult with an advanced solid tumor such as melanoma, head and neck, liver or kidney cancer.

The CDR3 DNA reads TGTGCCAGCAGCCCCGGGACGGTCGTTAACTATGGCTACACCTTC. This gives the protein CASSPGTVVNYGYTF. The chain couples TRBV5-5 to TRBJ1-2; D might be TRBD1 (5 bases). Between the trimmed V and J ends, which lost 4 bases and 1 base, there was a span of 14 bases. The V gene's germline CDR1 is SGHKS and CDR2 YYEKEE (reference sequence). CDR3 length: 15 residues. Based on the CDR3 plus reference TRBV5-5 and TRBJ1-2, the full variable domain is DAGVTQSPTHLIKTRGQQVTLRCSPISGHKSVSWYQQVLGQGPQFIFQYYEKEERGRGNFPDRFSARQFPNYSSELNVNALLLGDSALYLCASSPGTVVNYGYTFGSGTRLTVV.

CDR3 protein: CASSTGGSYYGYTF. CDR3 nucleotides: TGCGCCAGCAGCACCGGGGGGAGTTACTATGGCTACACCTTC. This chain connects TRBV5-1 to TRBJ1-2, with D perhaps matching TRBD1 (5 bases). CDR1 is SGHRS, CDR2 YFSETQ, per germline. This CDR3 has 14 residues. Trimming left V 4 bases short and J 3 bases short, with 13 bases between.

V usage is TRBV4-2 and J usage is TRBJ2-1; tentatively, D is TRBD2 (8 bases). Germline lookup yields CDR1 LGHNA and CDR2 YNFKEQ. The CDR3 runs 19 residues. Trimming pared 1 base from V and 5 bases from J, leaving 24 bases between. In nucleotides, the CDR3 is TGTGCCAGCAGCCAAGCATTGGCAGTTGATAGCGGGACAGACAATGAGCAGTTCTTC. Its protein product is CASSQALAVDSGTDNEQFF.

This clone was found a few times. The J gene is TRBJ1-5, the V gene TRBV4-3; D gene ambiguous. Germline CDR1 is LGHNA and CDR2 is YSLEER. The CDR3 runs to 16 residues. V gave up 0 bases and J gave up 4 bases, with 13 bases separating them. CDR3 in DNA: TGCGCCAGCAGCCAAGAGGCGGGGTCGGCTAATCAGCCCCAGCATTTT. Its protein is CASSQEAGSANQPQHF.

The chain couples TRBV6-1 to TRBJ2-1; 10 bases fit TRBD1. J gave up 6 bases and V 6 bases, and 5 bases lay outside the gene matches. The CDR3 consists of 14 residues. Germline assignment: CDR1 MNHNS and CDR2 SASEGT. Written as DNA, the CDR3 is TGTGCCAGCAGCGACAGGGGGCTTATCAATGAGCAGTTCTTC. Translated, it gives CASSDRGLINEQFF.

V gene TRBV7-6 combines with J gene TRBJ1-5, with D maybe TRBD1 (5 bases). Germline assignment: CDR1 SGHVS and CDR2 FNYEAQ. The V and J ends lost 1 base and 4 bases respectively, with 11 bases between them. The CDR3 consists of 15 residues. For the CDR3, the DNA is TGTGCCAGCAGCTTAGAACTGGGACCAAATCAGCCCCAGCATTTT. Its translation is CASSLELGPNQPQHF.

This clone was picked up one time. The CDR3 spells CASKSSYEQYF. CDR3 nucleotides: TGTGCCAGTAAAAGCTCCTACGAGCAGTACTTC. This chain links TRBV27 with TRBJ2-7, with D uncertain. Trimming left V 9 bases short and J 0 bases short, with 6 bases between. The CDR3 sequence is 11 residues long. CDR1 MNHEY and CDR2 SMNVEV come from the germline V gene (reference sequence).

This chain links TRBV9 with TRBJ1-1; D perhaps matches TRBD1 (5 bases). This CDR3 comprises 18 residues. Germline values: CDR1 SGDLS, CDR2 YYNGEE. V shed 3 bases and J shed 3 bases, with 24 bases lying between them. The CDR3 DNA reads TGTGCCAGCAGCGAATATATCGAGACAGTCGTTGCGGACACTGAAGCTTTCTTT. It specifies CASSEYIETVVADTEAFF.

The gene calls are TRBV7-8 and TRBJ2-2, with D hard to call. This CDR3 spans 14 amino acids. The ends were cut back, 5 bases at V and 7 bases at J, with 14 bases in the middle. Germline V gene data show CDR1 as SGHVS and CDR2 as FQNEAQ. CDR3 loop: CASSPGSRVGELFF. The CDR3 region has the DNA TGTGCCAGCAGCCCAGGATCCCGGGTCGGGGAGCTGTTTTTT.

J is TRBJ1-2 and V is TRBV6-1; 10 nucleotides align to TRBD1. The germline V gene encodes CDR1 MNHNS and CDR2 SASEGT. The CDR3 totals 14 residues. Losses at the gene ends were 5 bases for V and 5 bases for J; bases not matched to a gene: 5. The CDR3 loop is CASSPGQGEYGYTF. For the CDR3, the DNA is TGTGCCAGCAGTCCCGGACAGGGGGAGTATGGCTACACCTTC.